Listed below are T cell receptor beta chains from one sample, sequenced in a study of cytomegalovirus exposure and HLA in healthy donors. Only in-frame clones appear in the TCRdb table, and some are missing; sequencing was by immunoSEQ multiplex PCR. Among about 170,000 clones listed, about 85% were seen once. The sequenced sample consisted of PBMCs. All receptors derive from a boy younger than 10 in good health and CMV-seronegative. CDR3s include the opening cysteine and the closing phenylalanine or tryptophan. Each record gives: CDR3 DNA, CDR3 protein, V gene, J gene, D gene, clone size. A D gene is named only where the DNA matches it firmly. Size tells how often a clone was seen (once, few, many) or the class of an expanded clone, and some rows leave it out.

TGTGCCAACCGGGACTACTCCTACGAGCAGTACTTC	CANRDYSYEQYF	TRBV7-6	TRBJ2-7	TRBD2	NA
TGTGCCAGCTACAAAGCAGGGGGCGCGGGGCTTTATAGCAATCAGCCCCAGCATTTT	CASYKAGGAGLYSNQPQHF	TRBV28	TRBJ1-5	TRBD1	NA
TGTGCCAGCAGCCACGCTCGGACAGACTCCTACGAGCAGTACTTC	CASSHARTDSYEQYF	TRBV28	TRBJ2-7	NA	NA
TGCGCCAGCAGTGACGGAGACGCAGATACGCAGTATTTT	CASSDGDADTQYF	TRBV10-1	TRBJ2-3	NA	NA
TGTGCCAGCAGCACCCCCGCCGGGGGCTACACCTTC	CASSTPAGGYTF	TRBV5-5	TRBJ1-2	NA	NA
TGTGCCAGCAGTTCCGACAGGTCGCGTATGCCCTATGGCTACACCTTC	CASSSDRSRMPYGYTF	TRBV6-5	TRBJ1-2	NA	NA
TGTGCCAGCAGTCGGAGCGGGTATTCCTACGAGCAGTACTTC	CASSRSGYSYEQYF	TRBV6-6	TRBJ2-7	NA	NA
TGTGCCAGTAGTATGGCGGAGGGACAGGCGATCTACGAGCAGTACTTC	CASSMAEGQAIYEQYF	TRBV19	TRBJ2-7	TRBD1	NA
TGTGCCAGCTCACCTGTCAGAGCGGGGGGAGATACGCAGTATTTT	CASSPVRAGGDTQYF	TRBV18	TRBJ2-3	TRBD2	NA
TGTGCCAGCAGCCACAGGGATGGGGAAAAACTGTTTTTT	CASSHRDGEKLFF	TRBV7-9	TRBJ1-4	NA	NA
TGTGCCAGCAGTGAACAGACAGGAAACACCATATATTTT	CASSEQTGNTIYF	TRBV6-1	TRBJ1-3	NA	NA
TGCGCCAGCAGTAACTCGGTCGGGTTAGCAGGCTACACCTTC	CASSNSVGLAGYTF	TRBV10-1	TRBJ1-2	NA	NA
TGTGCCAGCTCAGCCCAGCGGGGGGCCGCTACCAATCAGCCCCAGCATTTT	CASSAQRGAATNQPQHF	TRBV18	TRBJ1-5	NA	once
TGTGCCAGCAGTGAGCTAGCGGGGGGGCGATCCTACAATGAGCAGTTCTTC	CASSELAGGRSYNEQFF	TRBV6-4	TRBJ2-1	TRBD2	NA
TGTGCCAGCAGTATCGGGGGTAACACTGAAGCTTTCTTT	CASSIGGNTEAFF	TRBV27	TRBJ1-1	NA	once
TGTGCCAGTAGTTCAGGACTAGCGGCTTACAATGAGCAGTTCTTC	CASSSGLAAYNEQFF	TRBV19	TRBJ2-1	TRBD2	NA
TGTGCCACCAGCAGAACAACAGGGTCCACCGGGGAGCTGTTTTTT	CATSRTTGSTGELFF	TRBV15	TRBJ2-2	NA	NA
TGTGCCAGTAGTATCATGCAGGGGGATGGCTACACCTTC	CASSIMQGDGYTF	TRBV19	TRBJ1-2	TRBD1	NA
TGCGCCAGCAGCTCCCCAGTGACAACTAATGAAAAACTGTTTTTT	CASSSPVTTNEKLFF	TRBV4-1	TRBJ1-4	NA	NA
TGCGCCAGCAGTGAGGGTGGGAGGGAGAACATTCAGTACTTC	CASSEGGRENIQYF	TRBV10-1	TRBJ2-4	TRBD2	NA
TGTGCCAGCAGGGATGGGGGCCGTGGTGGGCCCCAGCATTTT	CASRDGGRGGPQHF	TRBV2	TRBJ1-5	NA	NA
TGTGCCAGCAGCTTACTGGCAGGGTCAGACTACGAGCAGTACTTC	CASSLLAGSDYEQYF	TRBV7-2	TRBJ2-7	NA	once
TGCGCCAGCAGTGAGTTGGCAGGGGATCAAATAGCGACTGAAGCTTTCTTT	CASSELAGDQIATEAFF	TRBV10-2	TRBJ1-1	NA	NA
TGTGCCAGCAGATTGGGCAACCAAGAGACCCAGTACTTC	CASRLGNQETQYF	TRBV11-2	TRBJ2-5	NA	NA
TGCGCCAGCAGTGAGCCCGCAGGGGGCACAGATACGCAGTATTTT	CASSEPAGGTDTQYF	TRBV10-1	TRBJ2-3	NA	NA
TGTGCCAGTAGTATAGCCAGTAACACTGAAGCTTTCTTT	CASSIASNTEAFF	TRBV19	TRBJ1-1	NA	NA
TGTGCCAGCAGTTTACGGGTGGCGTTAGATTCACCCCTCCACTTT	CASSLRVALDSPLHF	TRBV28	TRBJ1-6	NA	NA
TGCGCCAGCAGCCAAGGGGACACGATGAACACTGAAGCTTTCTTT	CASSQGDTMNTEAFF	TRBV4-1	TRBJ1-1	NA	NA
TGTGCCAGCAGCCCCCGGGACACACCAGATACGCAGTATTTT	CASSPRDTPDTQYF	TRBV7-9	TRBJ2-3	NA	NA
TGTGCCAGCAGTTTAGAACAGGCGAACACTGAAGCTTTCTTT	CASSLEQANTEAFF	TRBV28	TRBJ1-1	NA	NA
TGTGCCAGTAGTATAGGAGCAACTAATGAAAAACTGTTTTTT	CASSIGATNEKLFF	TRBV19	TRBJ1-4	NA	NA
TGTGCCAGCAGTGAGCTACAGGGGGTGGGTGAAAAACTGTTTTTT	CASSELQGVGEKLFF	TRBV28	TRBJ1-4	TRBD1	NA
TGTGCCAGCAGTTACTCTACGGGGGGTAGTGAAAAACTGTTTTTT	CASSYSTGGSEKLFF	TRBV6-5	TRBJ1-4	NA	NA
TGTGCCTGGAGTGTACCGAGACGGAGCTCCTACGAGCAGTACTTC	CAWSVPRRSSYEQYF	TRBV30	TRBJ2-7	NA	NA
TGTGCCTGGATACATGGACTAGCGGACCCCTACCGGGAGACCCAGTACTTC	CAWIHGLADPYRETQYF	TRBV30	TRBJ2-5	TRBD2	NA
TGTGCCAGCAGGGCCGGGACAGGGAACACTGAAGCTTTCTTT	CASRAGTGNTEAFF	TRBV6-1	TRBJ1-1	TRBD1	NA
TGTGCCAGCAGCTGGACAGGGAGCAATCAGCCCCAGCATTTT	CASSWTGSNQPQHF	TRBV27	TRBJ1-5	TRBD1	NA
TGTGCCAGCAGCCTGGGGGGACAGGGGCAGTACTTC	CASSLGGQGQYF	TRBV11-2	TRBJ2-5	TRBD1	NA
TGTGCCAGCTTACGACAGGGGGAAAATTCACCCCTCCACTTT	CASLRQGENSPLHF	TRBV28	TRBJ1-6	TRBD1	NA